This TCR beta chain stems from a study of T cell changes during pregnancy in multiple sclerosis. TCRdb's copy holds only in-frame clones and misses some; the assay was immunoSEQ multiplex PCR. The table has approximately 61,000 clones, 70% to 90% seen once. Germline CDR1 is MDHEN and CDR2 is SYDVKM. The CDR3 runs 14 residues. The J segment lost 5 bases and the V segment lost 9 bases, leaving 10 bases of the junction unmatched. The sequenced sample was peripheral blood, obtained in the first trimester of pregnancy. V and J are TRBV28 and TRBJ2-7, with 10 nucleotides matching TRBD1. The source is a female donor with multiple sclerosis, enrolled in a pregnancy study. CDR3 sequence: CASFTGTGANEQYF. The CDR3, as DNA: TGTGCCAGTTTTACCGGGACAGGGGCCAACGAGCAGTACTTC.